A single sample is the source of the 31 T cell receptor beta chains below, sequenced in a study of OX40 agonist ivuxolimab in advanced cancers. Libraries were prepared by immunoSEQ multiplex PCR; TCRdb keeps only in-frame clonotypes and omits some of them. The sample holds tens of thousands of clones, 65% to 90% seen once. Sequencing was performed on CD4+ or CD8+ T cells sorted from blood, taken in a trial of the OX40 agonist ivuxolimab. Receptors were obtained from an adult with an advanced solid tumor such as melanoma, head and neck, liver or kidney cancer.

The chain recombines TRBV7-8 with TRBJ2-5; D not certain. V lost 1 base and J lost 4, with 10 bases in between. CDR1 is SGHVS and CDR2 is FQNEAQ in the germline V gene. CDR3 length equals 14 residues. The CDR3 protein is CASSLVANPETQYF. For the CDR3, the DNA is TGTGCCAGCAGCTTAGTCGCTAACCCAGAGACCCAGTACTTC.

The chain joins TRBV6-1 to TRBJ1-2, with D possibly TRBD1 on 5 matching bases. Germline CDR1 MNHNS, CDR2 SASEGT. This CDR3 has 13 residues. Trimming left V 6 bases short and J 4 bases short, with 12 bases between. CDR3 protein: CASSDTGFYGYTF. The DNA of the CDR3 is TGTGCCAGCAGCGACACAGGATTCTATGGCTACACCTTC.

V gene TRBV6-6 combines with J gene TRBJ2-3; 16 bases align to TRBD2. The CDR3 is 14 amino acids. The junction had 10 bases not matched to a gene; V was cut back by 7 bases and J by 15 bases. Germline V lookup: CDR1 MNHNY, CDR2 SVGAGI (reference sequence). CDR3 DNA: TGTGCCAGCAAGGGACTAGCGGGGGGGCCATATGAATATTTT. Translation gives CASKGLAGGPYEYF.

The chain couples TRBV5-6 to TRBJ1-6, with 7 bases lining up with TRBD1. CDR1 and CDR2 (germline): SGHDT, YYEEEE. With 0 bases clipped from V and 7 bases from J, the junction kept 7 bases outside the gene matches. CDR3 length: 16 residues. CDR3 nucleotide sequence: TGTGCCAGCAGCTTGGGGGCAGGGGGAGAGAATTCACCCCTCCACTTT. Protein product: CASSLGAGGENSPLHF.

This clone has only one observation. The CDR3 reads CASSAFTSPYGYTF. The CDR3 nucleotides are TGTGCCAGCAGCGCATTCACGTCCCCCTATGGCTACACCTTC. V gene TRBV7-2 combines with J gene TRBJ1-2; D not resolved. V was shortened by 5 bases and J by 4 bases, with 14 bases between the two germline ends. The germline V gene encodes CDR1 SGHTA and CDR2 FQGNSA. The CDR3 runs 14 residues.

The chain combines TRBV7-2 with TRBJ1-4; possible D gene TRBD1, 5 bases. Germline V CDR1 and CDR2: SGHTA, FQGNSA. The length of the CDR3 is 14 residues. The V and J ends lost 4 bases and 10 bases respectively, with 16 bases between them. The chain's CDR3 is CASSYRDELGKLFF. As DNA, the CDR3 is TGTGCCAGCAGCTACCGGGACGAGTTGGGAAAACTGTTTTTT.

This chain links TRBV6-5 with TRBJ2-3; 7 nucleotides align to TRBD2. CDR3 size: 15 residues. The V gene's germline CDR1 is MNHEY and CDR2 SVGAGI. The ends lost 2 bases at V and 4 bases at J; junction bases unmatched: 6. The CDR3 DNA follows: TGTGCCAGCAGTTACCGGGGGGAAGGCGCAGATACGCAGTATTTT. It specifies CASSYRGEGADTQYF.

The rearrangement links TRBV5-1 to TRBJ2-3; D might be TRBD1 (6 bases). Trimming left V 0 bases short and J 2 bases short, with 7 bases between. In germline, CDR1 is SGHRS, CDR2 YFSETQ. The CDR3 consists of 14 residues. CDR3 in DNA: TGCGCCAGCAGCTTGGGGGACATCACAGATACGCAGTATTTT. It is translated as CASSLGDITDTQYF.

This clone came up once. The chain combines TRBV7-3 with TRBJ2-5; D is tentatively TRBD1 or TRBD2 (5 bases each). Germline CDR1 reads SGHTA; CDR2 reads FQGTGA. This CDR3 has 15 residues. The germline V and J ends were trimmed by 5 bases and 5 bases, with 18 bases remaining between them. This CDR3 is CASSKGAGRGETQYF. DNA of the CDR3: TGTGCCAGCAGCAAAGGGGCGGGTCGAGGGGAGACCCAGTACTTC.

The chain recombines TRBV9 with TRBJ2-1, with 10 bases aligning to TRBD2. The CDR3 sequence is 16 residues long. The junction had 9 bases not matched to a gene; V was cut back by 0 bases and J by 9 bases. Germline V lookup: CDR1 SGDLS, CDR2 YYNGEE. CDR3 in DNA: TGTGCCAGCAGCGTAGGGCCAGCGGGGGGGCCGGGTGAGCAGTTCTTC. Encoded protein: CASSVGPAGGPGEQFF.

CDR3 amino acids: CASSYLGATNEKLFF. Written as DNA, the CDR3 is TGTGCCAGCAGTTACTTGGGAGCAACTAATGAAAAACTGTTTTTT. This sequence joins TRBV6-5 and TRBJ1-4, with D uncertain. V lost 1 base and J lost 0, with 6 bases in between. The CDR3 length is 15 residues. Germline V lookup: CDR1 MNHEY, CDR2 SVGAGI.

V gene TRBV7-2 combines with J gene TRBJ1-1; tentatively, D is TRBD1 (5 bases). This CDR3 spans 14 amino acids. Germline V gives CDR1 SGHTA, CDR2 FQGNSA. V gave up 2 bases and J gave up 4 bases, with 11 bases separating them. The CDR3 DNA sequence: TGTGCCAGCAGCTTAAGCCAGGGTACCACTGAAGCTTTCTTT. Translated, it gives CASSLSQGTTEAFF.

The CDR3 here is CASSQAPGNTIYF. The DNA for the CDR3 is TGTGCCAGCAGCCAAGCTCCTGGAAACACCATATATTTT. The genes are TRBV7-2 and TRBJ1-3, with D uncertain. CDR1 SGHTA and CDR2 FQGNSA come from the germline V gene. V lost 5 bases to trimming and J lost 2 bases, with 7 bases between them. CDR3 size: 13 residues. Full variable domain (missing parts from reference TRBV7-2 and TRBJ1-3): GAGVSQSPSNKVTEKGKDVELRCDPISGHTALYWYRQSLGQGLEFLIYFQGNSAPDKSGLPSDRFSAERTGGSVSTLTIQRTQQEDSAVYLCASSQAPGNTIYFGEGSWLTVV.

The chain uses TRBV5-1 and TRBJ1-2; D perhaps matches TRBD1 (5 bases). The CDR3 loop spans 15 amino acids. The germline CDR1 and CDR2 sequences are SGHRS and YFSETQ. V was shortened by 4 bases and J by 4 bases, with 17 bases between the two germline ends. CDR3 nucleotides: TGCGCCAGCAGCCCGGGACCAATAGGTAGCTATGGCTACACCTTC. Protein sequence: CASSPGPIGSYGYTF.

The chain has TRBV7-9 and TRBJ1-1, with a weak D call TRBD1 (5 bases). Germline CDR1 is SEHNR and CDR2 is FQNEAQ (reference sequence). The CDR3 covers 14 residues. Trimming took 2 bases from V and 5 from J, leaving 12 bases between them. This CDR3 reads CASSLSGVGTEAFF. CDR3 coding DNA: TGTGCCAGCAGCTTATCGGGGGTCGGGACTGAAGCTTTCTTT.

V usage is TRBV7-9 and J usage is TRBJ2-4; weak D call: TRBD1 (6 bases). The CDR3 is 12 residues long. Germline assignment: CDR1 SEHNR and CDR2 FQNEAQ (reference sequence). V lost 5 bases, J lost 9 bases, and 11 bases lay in between. The CDR3 nucleotides are TGTGCCAGCAGCCCCCGACAGGCCATTCAGTACTTC. Encoded protein: CASSPRQAIQYF.

This clone was seen just once. The chain carries TRBV7-2 and TRBJ1-4; D may be TRBD1 (5 bases). Germline CDR1 reads SGHTA; CDR2 reads FQGNSA. CDR3 size: 14 residues. The V and J ends lost 4 bases and 8 bases respectively, with 14 bases between them. The CDR3 sequence is CASSSDSGGEKLFF. DNA for the CDR3: TGTGCCAGCAGCTCAGACAGCGGCGGGGAAAAACTGTTTTTT.

The chain uses TRBV11-3 and TRBJ1-2; the D gene is possibly TRBD1 (6 bases). The length of the CDR3 is 13 residues. Germline loops: CDR1 SGHNT, CDR2 YENEEA. The ends were cut back, 5 bases at V and 6 bases at J, with 13 bases in the middle. The CDR3 coding sequence is TGTGCCAGCAGCCGACGAGGGGGAAATGGCTACACCTTC. Translated, it gives CASSRRGGNGYTF.

The chain has TRBV6-5 and TRBJ1-1; 7 bases align to TRBD1. Losses at the gene ends were 3 bases for V and 8 bases for J; bases not matched to a gene: 6. This CDR3 has 13 residues. CDR1 and CDR2 (germline): MNHEY, SVGAGI. The CDR3 here is CASSYLTGVEAFF. DNA for the CDR3: TGTGCCAGCAGTTATCTTACAGGGGTGGAAGCTTTCTTT.

V usage is TRBV21-1 and J usage is TRBJ2-7; the D call of TRBD1 is as the table states it, not checked on the DNA. TRBV21-1 is flagged as a pseudogene. This CDR3 spans 15 amino acids. The CDR3 DNA reads as TGTGCCAGCAGCGAGAACAGGAGTAGTTTCGGCGAGCAGTACTTC. It specifies CASSENRSSFGEQYF.

This chain connects TRBV27 to TRBJ2-7; weak D call: TRBD2 (5 bases). V was shortened by 6 bases and J by 7 bases, with 13 bases between the two germline ends. There are 12 residues in the CDR3. The germline V gene encodes CDR1 MNHEY and CDR2 SMNVEV (reference sequence). DNA for the CDR3: TGTGCCAGCAGGCCCCTTCGGGGTGAGCAGTACTTC. It yields the protein CASRPLRGEQYF.

This clone is a singleton in its sample. The chain is built from TRBV15 and TRBJ2-1; 12 nucleotides line up with TRBD2. With 3 bases clipped from V and 15 bases from J, the junction kept 9 bases outside the gene matches. This CDR3 contains 14 residues. Germline V gene lookup returns CDR1 LNHNV and CDR2 YYDKDF (reference sequence). Written as DNA, the CDR3 is TGTGCCACCAGCAGGCTAGCGGGGGGGCTAGGCATGTTCTTC. Amino acids: CATSRLAGGLGMFF.

Comment on this clone: Relative to the germline gene, one junction end is altered; a read error may explain this. The J gene is TRBJ2-1, the V gene TRBV4-3; 15 nucleotides align to TRBD2. There are 17 residues in the CDR3. Germline CDR1 is LGHNA and CDR2 is YSLEER. The CDR3 here is CASSLGLAGGSSNEQFF. In DNA, the CDR3 is TGCGCCAGCAGCCTAGGACTAGCGGGGGGGTCCTCCAATGAGCAGTTCTTC.

The J gene is TRBJ1-1, the V gene TRBV20-1, with 8 nucleotides matching TRBD1. Per germline, CDR1 DFQATT and CDR2 SNEGSKA (reference sequence). This CDR3 contains 11 residues. V dropped 4 bases and J dropped 6; count of bases not matched to a gene: 1. The chain's CDR3 is CSATRGPEAFF. The CDR3 region has the DNA TGCAGTGCTACCAGGGGGCCTGAAGCTTTCTTT.

V usage is TRBV11-2 and J usage is TRBJ2-5; TRBD2 agrees at 7 bases. CDR1 is SGHAT and CDR2 is FQNNGV in the germline V gene. CDR3 length: 15 amino acids. V shed 2 bases and J 5 bases; nucleotides not matched to a gene: 8. The CDR3 protein is CASSLTVGLGETQYF. CDR3 DNA sequence: TGTGCCAGCAGCTTAACGGTAGGACTAGGCGAGACCCAGTACTTC. The full variable domain, its missing parts supplied by reference TRBV11-2 and TRBJ2-5, is EAGVAQSPRYKIIEKRQSVAFWCNPISGHATLYWYQQILGQGPKLLIQFQNNGVVDDSQLPKDRFSAERLKGVDSTLKIQPAKLEDSAVYLCASSLTVGLGETQYFGPGTRLLVL.

This chain connects TRBV27 to TRBJ1-1, with D uncertain. With 3 bases removed from V and 4 bases from J, the gap between germline ends came to 12 bases. CDR3 length: 14 residues. Germline V gene sequence: CDR1 MNHEY, CDR2 SMNVEV (reference sequence). CDR3 sequence (DNA): TGTGCCAGCAGTTTGAACGGAGGCGGCACTGAAGCTTTCTTT. This sequence encodes CASSLNGGGTEAFF.

The V gene is TRBV7-9, the J gene TRBJ1-2; weak D call: TRBD1 (6 bases). The CDR3 consists of 13 residues. The germline V and J ends were trimmed by 6 bases and 1 base, with 9 bases remaining between them. Germline V gene data show CDR1 as SEHNR and CDR2 as FQNEAQ (reference sequence). The CDR3 loop reads CASSSGVNYGYTF. The DNA for the CDR3 is TGTGCCAGCAGTTCAGGGGTTAACTATGGCTACACCTTC. Supplemented by reference TRBV7-9 and TRBJ1-2, the full variable domain reads DTGVSQNPRHKITKRGQNVTFRCDPISEHNRLYWYRQTLGQGPEFLTYFQNEAQLEKSRLLSDRFSAERPKGSFSTLEIQRTEQGDSAMYLCASSSGVNYGYTFGSGTRLTVV.

The rearrangement links TRBV5-1 to TRBJ2-3; D possibly corresponds to TRBD1 (5 bases). Germline values: CDR1 SGHRS, CDR2 YFSETQ. This CDR3 has 14 amino acids. V was clipped by 4 bases and J by 0 bases, with 9 bases between them. CDR3 sequence reads: CASSLDISTDTQYF. CDR3 coding DNA: TGCGCCAGCAGCCTGGACATTAGCACAGATACGCAGTATTTT.

This clone turned up a few times. The CDR3: CAISEVGTGEQYF. In DNA, the CDR3 is TGTGCCATCAGTGAGGTTGGGACGGGCGAGCAGTACTTC. V is TRBV10-3 and J is TRBJ2-7, with D possibly being TRBD1 or TRBD2 (5 bases each). V was cut by 2 bases and J by 6 bases, with 11 bases left in between. This CDR3 has 13 amino acids. The germline V gene has CDR1 ENHRY and CDR2 SYGVKD.

This rearrangement joins TRBV4-3 to TRBJ2-1; no definite D call. The V end was cut by 0 bases, the J end by 7 bases, with 10 bases between. CDR1 LGHNA and CDR2 YSLEER come from the germline V gene. The CDR3 has 14 amino acids. CDR3 loop: CASSQEQLGNEQFF. The CDR3 DNA is TGCGCCAGCAGCCAAGAACAGTTGGGGAATGAGCAGTTCTTC.

This chain links TRBV4-2 with TRBJ2-3, with a weak D call TRBD2 (5 bases). Germline values: CDR1 LGHNA, CDR2 YNFKEQ. V was clipped by 2 bases and J by 2 bases, with 8 bases between them. The CDR3 spans 14 residues. In DNA, the CDR3 is TGTGCCAGCAGCCAAAACCGGGACACAGATACGCAGTATTTT. As protein: CASSQNRDTDTQYF.